This T cell receptor beta chain emerged from a study of blood T cell repertoires in COVID-19. Libraries were prepared by immunoSEQ multiplex PCR; TCRdb keeps only in-frame clonotypes and omits some of them. Among 250,000 to 300,000 clones listed, around 82% were seen once. The CDR3 has 16 residues. Germline V gives CDR1 SGHTA, CDR2 FQGNSA. J lost 3 bases, V lost 1 base, and 5 bases had no gene match. Sequenced material: PBMCs or T cells enriched from blood (not recorded which). This chain joins TRBV7-2 and TRBJ2-1; 8 bases line up with TRBD1. This TCR was recovered from a man aged 50 to 59 who had recovered from COVID-19. The CDR3 DNA sequence: TGTGCCAGCAGCTTAGATAGGACAGGGCGCTACAATGAGCAGTTCTTC. Translated: CASSLDRTGRYNEQFF.